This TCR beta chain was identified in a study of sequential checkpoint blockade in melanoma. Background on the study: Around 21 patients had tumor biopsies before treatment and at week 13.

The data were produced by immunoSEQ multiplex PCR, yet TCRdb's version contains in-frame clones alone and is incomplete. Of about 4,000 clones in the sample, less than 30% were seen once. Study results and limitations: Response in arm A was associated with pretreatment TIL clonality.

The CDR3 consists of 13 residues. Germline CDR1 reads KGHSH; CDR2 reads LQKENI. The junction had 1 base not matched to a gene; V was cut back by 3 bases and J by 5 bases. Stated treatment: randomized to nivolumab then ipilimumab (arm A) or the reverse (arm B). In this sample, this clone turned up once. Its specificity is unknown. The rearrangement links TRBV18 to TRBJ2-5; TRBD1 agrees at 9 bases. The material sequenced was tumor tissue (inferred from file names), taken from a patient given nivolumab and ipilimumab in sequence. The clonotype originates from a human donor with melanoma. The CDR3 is CASSPGTGETQYF. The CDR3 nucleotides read TGTGCCAGCTCACCCGGGACAGGGGAGACCCAGTACTTC.